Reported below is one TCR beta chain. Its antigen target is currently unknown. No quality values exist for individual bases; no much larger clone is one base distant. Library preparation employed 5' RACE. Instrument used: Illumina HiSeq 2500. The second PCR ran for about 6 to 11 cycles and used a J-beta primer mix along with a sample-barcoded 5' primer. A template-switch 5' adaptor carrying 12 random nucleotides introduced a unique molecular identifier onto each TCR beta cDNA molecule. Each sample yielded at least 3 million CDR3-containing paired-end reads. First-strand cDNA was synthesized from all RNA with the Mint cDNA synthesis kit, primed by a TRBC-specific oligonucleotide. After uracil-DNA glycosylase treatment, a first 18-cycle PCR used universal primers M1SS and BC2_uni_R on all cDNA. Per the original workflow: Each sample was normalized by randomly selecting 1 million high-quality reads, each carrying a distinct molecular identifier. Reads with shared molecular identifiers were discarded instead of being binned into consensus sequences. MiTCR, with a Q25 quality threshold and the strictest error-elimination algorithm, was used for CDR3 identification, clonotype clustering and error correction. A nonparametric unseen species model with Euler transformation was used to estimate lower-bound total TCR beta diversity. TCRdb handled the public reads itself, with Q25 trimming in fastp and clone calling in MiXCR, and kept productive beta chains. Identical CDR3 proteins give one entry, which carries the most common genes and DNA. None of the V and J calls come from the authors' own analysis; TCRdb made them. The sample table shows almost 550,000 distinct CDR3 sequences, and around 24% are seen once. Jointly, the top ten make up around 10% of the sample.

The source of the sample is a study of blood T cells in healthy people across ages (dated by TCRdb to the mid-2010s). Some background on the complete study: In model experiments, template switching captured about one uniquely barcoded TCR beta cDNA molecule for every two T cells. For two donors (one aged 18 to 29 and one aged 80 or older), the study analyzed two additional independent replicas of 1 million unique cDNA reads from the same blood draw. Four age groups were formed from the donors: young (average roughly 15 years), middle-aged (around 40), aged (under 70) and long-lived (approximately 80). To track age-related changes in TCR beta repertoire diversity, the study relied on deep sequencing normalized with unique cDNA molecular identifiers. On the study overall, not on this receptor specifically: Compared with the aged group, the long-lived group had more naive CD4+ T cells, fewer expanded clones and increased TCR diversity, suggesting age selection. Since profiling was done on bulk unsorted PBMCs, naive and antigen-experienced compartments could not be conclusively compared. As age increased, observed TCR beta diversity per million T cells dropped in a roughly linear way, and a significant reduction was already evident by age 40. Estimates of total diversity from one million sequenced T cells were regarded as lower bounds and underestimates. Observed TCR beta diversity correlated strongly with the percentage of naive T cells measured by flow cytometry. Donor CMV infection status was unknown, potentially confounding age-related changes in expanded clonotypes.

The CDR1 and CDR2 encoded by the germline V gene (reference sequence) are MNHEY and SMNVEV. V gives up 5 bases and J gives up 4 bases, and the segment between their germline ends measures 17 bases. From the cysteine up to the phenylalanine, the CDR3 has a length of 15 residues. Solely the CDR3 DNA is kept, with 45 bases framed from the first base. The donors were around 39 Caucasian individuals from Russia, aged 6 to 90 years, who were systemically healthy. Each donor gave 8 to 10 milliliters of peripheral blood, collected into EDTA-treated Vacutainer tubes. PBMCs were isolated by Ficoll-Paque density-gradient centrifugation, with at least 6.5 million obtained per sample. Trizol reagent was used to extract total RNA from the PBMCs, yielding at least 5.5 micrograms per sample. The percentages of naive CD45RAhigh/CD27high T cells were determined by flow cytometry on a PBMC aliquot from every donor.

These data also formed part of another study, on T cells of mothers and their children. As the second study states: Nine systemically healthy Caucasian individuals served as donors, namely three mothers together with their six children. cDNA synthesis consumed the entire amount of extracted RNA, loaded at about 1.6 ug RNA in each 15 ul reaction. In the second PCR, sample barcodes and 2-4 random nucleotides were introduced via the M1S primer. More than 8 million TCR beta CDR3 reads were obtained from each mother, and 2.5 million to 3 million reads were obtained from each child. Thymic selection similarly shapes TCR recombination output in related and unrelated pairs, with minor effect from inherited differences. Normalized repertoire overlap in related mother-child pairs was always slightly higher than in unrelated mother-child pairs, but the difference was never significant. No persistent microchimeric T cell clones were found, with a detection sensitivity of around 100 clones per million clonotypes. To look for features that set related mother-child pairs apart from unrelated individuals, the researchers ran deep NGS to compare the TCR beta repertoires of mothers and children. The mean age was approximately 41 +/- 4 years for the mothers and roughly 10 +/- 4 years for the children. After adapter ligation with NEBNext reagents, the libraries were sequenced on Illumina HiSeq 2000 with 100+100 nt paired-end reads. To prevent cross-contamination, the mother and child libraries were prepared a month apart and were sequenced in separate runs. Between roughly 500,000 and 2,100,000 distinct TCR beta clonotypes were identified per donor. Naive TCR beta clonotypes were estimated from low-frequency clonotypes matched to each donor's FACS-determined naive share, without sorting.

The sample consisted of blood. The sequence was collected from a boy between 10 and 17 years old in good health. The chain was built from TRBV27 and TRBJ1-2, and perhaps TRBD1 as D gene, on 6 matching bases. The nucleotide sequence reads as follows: TGTGCCAGCAGTACGAATCGGGGACAAGGCTATGGCTACACCTTC. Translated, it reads CASSTNRGQGYGYTF.